This TCR beta chain appears in the sequencing data of a study of PD-L1 blockade in urothelial cancer. Germline V gives CDR1 PRHDT, CDR2 FYEKMQ (reference sequence). The ends lost 5 bases at V and 0 bases at J; junction bases unmatched: 6. CDR3 length: 15 residues. Indicated time point: peripheral blood 6 weeks after treatment start. Some clones are missing from TCRdb's copy, which holds only in-frame ones; the method was immunoSEQ multiplex PCR. The sample lists 83,000 or so clones, less than 90% seen once, with under 9.5% in the top ten. The material sequenced was PBMCs, taken around atezolizumab (anti-PD-L1) treatment. This receptor was identified in an older man with urothelial cancer. V and J are TRBV13 and TRBJ2-7, with TRBD2 matching 8 bases. CDR3 in amino acids: CASSISGTPSYEQYF. The CDR3, as DNA: TGTGCCAGCAGCATTAGCGGGACCCCCTCCTACGAGCAGTACTTC. Looking up the rest from reference TRBV13 and TRBJ2-7 gives the full variable domain: AAGVIQSPRHLIKEKRETATLKCYPIPRHDTVYWYQQGPGQDPQFLISFYEKMQSDKGSIPDRFSAQQFSDYHSELNMSSLELGDSALYFCASSISGTPSYEQYFGPGTRLTVT.